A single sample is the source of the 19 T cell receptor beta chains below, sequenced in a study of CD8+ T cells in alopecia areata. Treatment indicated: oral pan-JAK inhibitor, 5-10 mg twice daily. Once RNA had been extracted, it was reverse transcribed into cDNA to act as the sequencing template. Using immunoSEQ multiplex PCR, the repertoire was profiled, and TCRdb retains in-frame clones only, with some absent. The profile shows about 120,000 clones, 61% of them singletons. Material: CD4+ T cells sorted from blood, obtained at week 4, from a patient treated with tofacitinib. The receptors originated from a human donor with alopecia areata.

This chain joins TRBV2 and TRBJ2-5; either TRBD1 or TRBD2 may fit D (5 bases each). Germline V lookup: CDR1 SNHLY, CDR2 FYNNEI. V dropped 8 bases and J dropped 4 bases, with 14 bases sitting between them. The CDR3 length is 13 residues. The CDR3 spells CASGLGTGETQYF. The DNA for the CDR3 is TGTGCCAGCGGACTCGGGACCGGAGAGACCCAGTACTTC.

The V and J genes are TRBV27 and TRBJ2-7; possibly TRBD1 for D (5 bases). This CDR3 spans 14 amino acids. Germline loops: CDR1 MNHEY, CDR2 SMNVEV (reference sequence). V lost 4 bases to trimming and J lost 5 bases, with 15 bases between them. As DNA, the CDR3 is TGTGCCAGCAGTTCCCGGGCAGGGTGGCACGAGCAGTACTTC. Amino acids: CASSSRAGWHEQYF.

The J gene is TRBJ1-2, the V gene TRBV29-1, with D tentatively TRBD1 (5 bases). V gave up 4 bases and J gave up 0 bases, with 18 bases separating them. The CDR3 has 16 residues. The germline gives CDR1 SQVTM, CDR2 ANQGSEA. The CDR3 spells CSVGTPSGGANYGYTF. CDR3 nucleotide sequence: TGCAGCGTTGGGACCCCCTCTGGGGGGGCTAACTATGGCTACACCTTC.

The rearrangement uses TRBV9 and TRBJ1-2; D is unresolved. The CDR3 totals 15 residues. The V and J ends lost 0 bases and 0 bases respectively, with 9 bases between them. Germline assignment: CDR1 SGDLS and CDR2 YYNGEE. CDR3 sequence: CASSVAGSANYGYTF. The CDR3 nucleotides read TGTGCCAGCAGCGTAGCTGGCAGCGCTAACTATGGCTACACCTTC.

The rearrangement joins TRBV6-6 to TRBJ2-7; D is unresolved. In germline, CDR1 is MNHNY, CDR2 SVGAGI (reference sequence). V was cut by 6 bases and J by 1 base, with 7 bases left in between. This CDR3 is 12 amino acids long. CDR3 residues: CASRAFSYEQYF. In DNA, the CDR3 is TGTGCCAGCAGGGCTTTTTCCTACGAGCAGTACTTC.

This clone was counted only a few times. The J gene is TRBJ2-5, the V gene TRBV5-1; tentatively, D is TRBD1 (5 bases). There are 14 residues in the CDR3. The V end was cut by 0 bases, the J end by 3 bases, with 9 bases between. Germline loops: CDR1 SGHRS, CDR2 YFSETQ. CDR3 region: CASSLGAGKETQYF. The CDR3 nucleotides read TGCGCCAGCAGCTTGGGAGCAGGGAAAGAGACCCAGTACTTC.

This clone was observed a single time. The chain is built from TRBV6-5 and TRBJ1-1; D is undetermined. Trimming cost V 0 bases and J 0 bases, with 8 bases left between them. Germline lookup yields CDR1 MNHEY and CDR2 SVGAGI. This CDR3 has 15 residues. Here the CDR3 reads CASSYSPTMNTEAFF. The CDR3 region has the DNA TGTGCCAGCAGTTACTCACCAACTATGAACACTGAAGCTTTCTTT.

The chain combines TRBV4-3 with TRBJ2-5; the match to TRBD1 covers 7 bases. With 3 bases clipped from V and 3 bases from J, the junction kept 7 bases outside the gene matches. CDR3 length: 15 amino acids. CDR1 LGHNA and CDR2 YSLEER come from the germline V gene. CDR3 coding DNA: TGCGCCAGCAGCCAGGCCGGGACAGTGGAAGAGACCCAGTACTTC. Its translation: CASSQAGTVEETQYF.

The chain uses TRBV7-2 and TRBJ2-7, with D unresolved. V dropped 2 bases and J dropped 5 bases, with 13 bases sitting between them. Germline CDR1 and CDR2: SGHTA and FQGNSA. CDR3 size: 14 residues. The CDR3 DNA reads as TGTGCCAGCAGCTTAAAATTAGGGTTCCACGAGCAGTACTTC. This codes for CASSLKLGFHEQYF. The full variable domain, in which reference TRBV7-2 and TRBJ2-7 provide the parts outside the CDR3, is GAGVSQSPSNKVTEKGKDVELRCDPISGHTALYWYRQSLGQGLEFLIYFQGNSAPDKSGLPSDRFSAERTGGSVSTLTIQRTQQEDSAVYLCASSLKLGFHEQYFGPGTRLTVT.

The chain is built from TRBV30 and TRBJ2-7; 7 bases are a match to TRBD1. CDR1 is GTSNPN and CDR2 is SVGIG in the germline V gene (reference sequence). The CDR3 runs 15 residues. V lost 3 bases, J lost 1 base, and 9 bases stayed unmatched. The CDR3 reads CAWSPGTDDSYEQYF. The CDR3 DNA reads TGTGCCTGGAGCCCTGGGACAGACGATTCCTACGAGCAGTACTTC.

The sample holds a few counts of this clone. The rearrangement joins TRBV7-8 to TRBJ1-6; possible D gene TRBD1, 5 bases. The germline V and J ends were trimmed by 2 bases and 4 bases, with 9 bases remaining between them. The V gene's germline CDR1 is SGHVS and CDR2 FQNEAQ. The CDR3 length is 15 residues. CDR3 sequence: CASSLSGGYNSPLHF. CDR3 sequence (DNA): TGTGCCAGCAGCTTATCGGGGGGATATAATTCACCCCTCCACTTT.

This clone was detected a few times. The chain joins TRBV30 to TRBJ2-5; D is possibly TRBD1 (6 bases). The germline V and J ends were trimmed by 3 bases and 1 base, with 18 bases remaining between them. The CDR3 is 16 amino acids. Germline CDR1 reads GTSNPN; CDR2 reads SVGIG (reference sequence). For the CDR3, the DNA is TGTGCCTGGAGCGTTGGAGAGAGGGGGACCCAAGAGACCCAGTACTTC. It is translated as CAWSVGERGTQETQYF.

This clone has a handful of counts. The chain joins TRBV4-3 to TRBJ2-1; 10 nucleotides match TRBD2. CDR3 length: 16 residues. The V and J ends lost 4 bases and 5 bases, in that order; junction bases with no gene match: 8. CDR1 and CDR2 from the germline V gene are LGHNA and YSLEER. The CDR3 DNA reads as TGCGCCAGCAGCCTTAATCTACTAGCGGGGAACAATGAGCAGTTCTTC. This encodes CASSLNLLAGNNEQFF.

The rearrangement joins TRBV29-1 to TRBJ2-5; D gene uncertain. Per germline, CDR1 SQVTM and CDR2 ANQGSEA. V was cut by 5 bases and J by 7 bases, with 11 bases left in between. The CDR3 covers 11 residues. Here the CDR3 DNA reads TGCAGCGTTCGGAGCGCCGGGACCCAGTACTTC. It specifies CSVRSAGTQYF.

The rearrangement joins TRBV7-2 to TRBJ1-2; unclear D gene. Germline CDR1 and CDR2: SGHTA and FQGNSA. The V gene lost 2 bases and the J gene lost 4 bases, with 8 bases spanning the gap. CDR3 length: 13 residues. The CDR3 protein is CASSLSDSYGYTF. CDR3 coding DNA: TGTGCCAGCAGCTTATCCGATAGCTATGGCTACACCTTC.

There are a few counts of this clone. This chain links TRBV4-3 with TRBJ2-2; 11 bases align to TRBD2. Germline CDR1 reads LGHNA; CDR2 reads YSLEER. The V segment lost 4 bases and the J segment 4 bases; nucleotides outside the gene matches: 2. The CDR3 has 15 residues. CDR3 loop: CASSPGLAVTGELFF. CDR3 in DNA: TGCGCCAGCAGCCCGGGACTAGCGGTCACCGGGGAGCTGTTTTTT.

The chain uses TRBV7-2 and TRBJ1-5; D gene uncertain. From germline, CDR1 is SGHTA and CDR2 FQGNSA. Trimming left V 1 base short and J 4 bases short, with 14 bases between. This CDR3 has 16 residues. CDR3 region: CASSLVGGWSNQPQHF. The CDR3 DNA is TGTGCCAGCAGCTTAGTTGGAGGTTGGTCAAATCAGCCCCAGCATTTT.

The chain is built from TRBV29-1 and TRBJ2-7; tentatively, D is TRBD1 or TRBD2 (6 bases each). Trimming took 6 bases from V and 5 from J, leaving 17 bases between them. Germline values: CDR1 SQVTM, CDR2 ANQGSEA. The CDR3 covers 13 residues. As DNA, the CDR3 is TGCAGCGTGCATCGGGGGCCCGGGAACGAGCAGTACTTC. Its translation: CSVHRGPGNEQYF.

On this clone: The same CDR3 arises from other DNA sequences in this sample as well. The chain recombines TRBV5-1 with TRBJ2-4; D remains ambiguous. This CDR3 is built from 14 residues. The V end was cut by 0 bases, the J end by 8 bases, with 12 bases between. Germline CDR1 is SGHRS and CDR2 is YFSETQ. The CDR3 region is CASSLGAPKDIQYF. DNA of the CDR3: TGCGCCAGCAGCTTGGGGGCCCCCAAGGACATTCAGTACTTC.